A selection of T cell receptor beta chains follows, all from one sample in a study of radiotherapy plus CTLA-4 blockade in lung cancer. The repertoire was sequenced with immunoSEQ multiplex PCR; TCRdb's copy has only in-frame clones and lacks some. Of 43,000 or so clones listed, approximately 70% were seen once; the top ten hold about 3.8%. Sequencing was performed on peripheral blood, taken from a patient treated with radiotherapy plus ipilimumab. These receptors all stem from a human donor with non-small cell lung cancer who had a complete response to radiotherapy plus ipilimumab. Each CDR3 is given with its conserved first and last residue. D genes are given only for firm matches. A row's size may be missing; if present it is once, few, many or a size class.

D: -
V: TRBV5-8
J: TRBJ2-5
size: -
DNA: TGTGCCAGCAACCCCCCAAATGCAGGGACCCAGTACTTC
CDR3: CASNPPNAGTQYF

D: -
V: TRBV18
J: TRBJ1-1
size: -
DNA: TGTGCCAGCTCAACCTTACAGGGCGAAGCTTTCTTT
CDR3: CASSTLQGEAFF

D: TRBD1
V: TRBV6-5
J: TRBJ2-5
size: -
DNA: TGTGCCAGCAGTTTTTTGACAGGGAATCGCGAGACCCAGTACTTC
CDR3: CASSFLTGNRETQYF

D: -
V: TRBV6-5
J: TRBJ2-7
size: -
DNA: TGTGCCAGCAGTAACCCTAGCACCTCCTACGAGCAGTACTTC
CDR3: CASSNPSTSYEQYF

D: TRBD1
V: TRBV27
J: TRBJ2-1
size: -
DNA: TGTGCCAGCAGCCGGGACAGTTTCTACAATGAGCAGTTCTTC
CDR3: CASSRDSFYNEQFF

D: TRBD2
V: TRBV5-1
J: TRBJ2-1
size: -
DNA: TGCGCCAGCAGCTTGAGCGGGAGTGCCGCCGGGAATGAGCAGTTCTTC
CDR3: CASSLSGSAAGNEQFF

D: TRBD1
V: TRBV5-1
J: TRBJ1-2
size: -
DNA: TGCGCCAGCAGCCCCGGGACAGGGACATATAACTATGGCTACACCTTC
CDR3: CASSPGTGTYNYGYTF

D: -
V: TRBV6-6
J: TRBJ1-3
size: -
DNA: TGTGCCAGCAGTTACTCATGGAGCTCTGGAAACACCATATATTTT
CDR3: CASSYSWSSGNTIYF

D: TRBD2
V: TRBV9
J: TRBJ2-3
size: -
DNA: TGTGCCAGCAGCGTAGGTGGGGGGGACACAGATACGCAGTATTTT
CDR3: CASSVGGGDTDTQYF

D: -
V: TRBV11-2
J: TRBJ2-4
size: -
DNA: TGTGCCAGCAGCCCTTTGCGGGGAGCCAAAAACATTCAGTACTTC
CDR3: CASSPLRGAKNIQYF

D: TRBD1
V: TRBV4-3
J: TRBJ2-5
size: -
DNA: TGCGCCAGCAGCCCATTAGGACAGGGACAAGAGACCCAGTACTTC
CDR3: CASSPLGQGQETQYF

D: TRBD1
V: TRBV18
J: TRBJ1-1
size: -
DNA: TGTGCCAGCTCACCGCGGACAGGGGGCGAGAGCACTGAAGCTTTCTTT
CDR3: CASSPRTGGESTEAFF

D: -
V: TRBV5-1
J: TRBJ2-7
size: -
DNA: TGCGCCAGCAGCTTGGCAGGATACCCTTACTCCTACGAGCAGTACTTC
CDR3: CASSLAGYPYSYEQYF

D: TRBD1
V: TRBV19
J: TRBJ1-2
size: -
DNA: TGTGCCAGTAGTATAGCGCAGGGCACAGGGGGCTGGGGCTACACCTTC
CDR3: CASSIAQGTGGWGYTF

D: -
V: TRBV28
J: TRBJ2-1
size: -
DNA: TGTGCCAGCAGTCCCTCTCGGGACTCCTACAATGAGCAGTTCTTC
CDR3: CASSPSRDSYNEQFF

D: -
V: TRBV7-3
J: TRBJ2-3
size: -
DNA: TGTGCCAGCAGCTTTGGGGGCGGGAGCCCAGATACGCAGTATTTT
CDR3: CASSFGGGSPDTQYF

D: -
V: TRBV9
J: TRBJ2-7
size: -
DNA: TGTGCCAGCAGCCCCCGGACAACCTCCTACGAGCAGTACTTC
CDR3: CASSPRTTSYEQYF

D: TRBD1
V: TRBV7-8
J: TRBJ1-4
size: -
DNA: TGTGCCAGCAGCATACGACAGGGGCGTGAAAAACTGTTTTTT
CDR3: CASSIRQGREKLFF

D: TRBD1
V: TRBV28
J: TRBJ1-4
size: -
DNA: TGTGCCAGCAGTCCAGGGGGTGTAGTCAATGAAAAACTGTTTTTT
CDR3: CASSPGGVVNEKLFF

D: -
V: TRBV14
J: TRBJ1-3
size: few
DNA: TGTGCCAGCAGCCAAGCAGGGTTTGGAAACACCATATATTTT
CDR3: CASSQAGFGNTIYF

D: -
V: TRBV10-3
J: TRBJ1-2
size: -
DNA: TGTGCCATCAGAGGCCAGGACACCTATGGCTACACCTTC
CDR3: CAIRGQDTYGYTF

D: TRBD2
V: TRBV5-5
J: TRBJ2-5
size: -
DNA: TGTGCCAGCAGCATTAGACTAGCGGGAGGTTCGGGAGAGACCCAGTACTTC
CDR3: CASSIRLAGGSGETQYF

D: TRBD1
V: TRBV18
J: TRBJ2-1
size: -
DNA: TGTGCCAGCTCCGACAGGGTCGAACAGTTCTTC
CDR3: CASSDRVEQFF

D: TRBD1
V: TRBV5-1
J: TRBJ1-4
size: -
DNA: TGCGCCAGCAGCCCATCATTCGACAGGGTGAATGAAAAACTGTTTTTT
CDR3: CASSPSFDRVNEKLFF

D: -
V: TRBV30
J: TRBJ1-1
size: -
DNA: TGTGCCTGGGGATACGGGGGATACACTGAAGCTTTCTTT
CDR3: CAWGYGGYTEAFF

D: TRBD2
V: TRBV7-8
J: TRBJ2-7
size: -
DNA: TGTGCCAGCAAAAATTCGGGGGGGCGCCACTCCGAGCAGTACTTC
CDR3: CASKNSGGRHSEQYF

D: TRBD1
V: TRBV7-9
J: TRBJ2-7
size: -
DNA: TGTGCCAGCAGCTTTGGACAGGAATTAAACGAGCAGTACTTC
CDR3: CASSFGQELNEQYF

D: TRBD1
V: TRBV6-6
J: TRBJ1-4
size: -
DNA: TGTGCCAGCAGTCCGCCAACAGGGGCCTCTGGCAGACTGTTTTTT
CDR3: CASSPPTGASGRLFF

D: -
V: TRBV29-1
J: TRBJ1-4
size: -
DNA: TGCAGCGTCCGAACGGGGGGCTCTATTAATGAAAAACTGTTTTTT
CDR3: CSVRTGGSINEKLFF

D: -
V: TRBV11-2
J: TRBJ1-1
size: -
DNA: TGTGCCAGCAGCTTAGACCAGGCGGGGAACACTGAAGCTTTCTTT
CDR3: CASSLDQAGNTEAFF

D: TRBD1
V: TRBV27
J: TRBJ1-2
size: -
DNA: TGTGCCAGCAGTCCAGAGGGGGCAGGGCAGTTGAGCTACACCTTC
CDR3: CASSPEGAGQLSYTF

D: -
V: TRBV19
J: TRBJ1-5
size: -
DNA: TGTGCCAGTAGTATTTTCAGTGGCGGGGGGAGTCAGCCCCAGCATTTT
CDR3: CASSIFSGGGSQPQHF

D: -
V: TRBV28
J: TRBJ2-5
size: -
DNA: TGTGCCAGCAGCCTTCAAGGGTGGAGGGATCAAGAGACCCAGTACTTC
CDR3: CASSLQGWRDQETQYF

D: -
V: TRBV5-1
J: TRBJ1-1
size: -
DNA: TGCGCCAGCAGGATCGGGGAGACAGGGAACACTGAAGCTTTCTTT
CDR3: CASRIGETGNTEAFF

D: -
V: TRBV25-1
J: TRBJ1-1
size: -
DNA: TGTGCCAGCAGACACCTGGTCAGGACTGAAGCTTTCTTT
CDR3: CASRHLVRTEAFF

D: TRBD1
V: TRBV18
J: TRBJ1-1
size: -
DNA: TGTGCCAGCTCAAGGGACAGCTTGAACACTGAAGCTTTCTTT
CDR3: CASSRDSLNTEAFF

D: TRBD1
V: TRBV5-1
J: TRBJ1-6
size: -
DNA: TGCGCCAGCAGCTTACAGGGGGCGCGAGATTCACCCCTCCACTTT
CDR3: CASSLQGARDSPLHF